These 5 T cell receptor beta chains share one sample of origin, sequenced in a study of T cell clonality in common variable immunodeficiency. Assay: immunoSEQ multiplex PCR; the TCRdb copy retains only in-frame clones and omits some. Sampling found tens of thousands of clones, none seen once. Sample: peripheral blood mononuclear cells. The receptors shown here come from a person aged 18-70 years in good health.

This clone showed up many times. The sequence runs out 3 residues before the end of the CDR3; the remainder is reconstructed from the germline J gene. The genes are TRBV5-1 and TRBJ1-4; 7 nucleotides match TRBD1. V gave up 4 bases and J gave up 3 bases; unmatched junction bases: 9. This CDR3 comprises 16 residues. Germline loops: CDR1 SGHRS, CDR2 YFSETQ. The DNA read from the CDR3 is TGCGCCAGCAGCCAGGGACAGACTGTAGCTAATGAAAAA. Protein product: CASSQGQTVANEK. The entire CDR3 sequence reads CASSQGQTVANEKLFF.

The table lists this clone with many counts. The read comes to an end 3 residues before the CDR3 does, leaving the germline J gene to fill in the end. The chain combines TRBV9 with TRBJ2-7; D is ambiguous. Trimming left V 0 bases short and J 0 bases short, with 10 bases between. Germline CDR1 SGDLS, CDR2 YYNGEE. This CDR3 has 15 residues. The sequenced part of the CDR3 DNA is TGTGCCAGCAGCGTAGGATCGGGTAACTCCTACGAG. It encodes CASSVGSGNSYE. The entire CDR3 sequence reads CASSVGSGNSYEQYF.

This clone was counted many times. The read ends 3 residues shy of where the CDR3 ends; the end is completed using the germline J gene. The chain combines TRBV5-1 with TRBJ1-6; 10 bases match TRBD1. The V gene end was trimmed by 2 bases and the J gene end by 8 bases; junction bases not matched to a gene: 4. This CDR3 has 15 residues. Germline loops: CDR1 SGHRS, CDR2 YFSETQ. CDR3 DNA (partial): TGCGCCAGCAGCTTCGGACAGGGGGGGCATTCACCC. It codes for CASSFGQGGHSP. The full CDR3 reads CASSFGQGGHSPLHF.

Ten or more counts support this clone. The CDR3 end falls 3 residues outside the read, so it is completed with the germline J gene. The chain combines TRBV6-2 or TRBV6-3 with TRBJ1-2; 8 bases map to TRBD1. There are 13 residues in the CDR3. Losses at the gene ends were 5 bases for V and 4 bases for J; bases not matched to a gene: 3. CDR1 is MNHEY and CDR2 is SVGEGT in the germline V gene. Partial CDR3 DNA: TGTGCCAGCAGTCTACAGGGGGGCTATGGC. This encodes CASSLQGGYG. The whole CDR3 protein reads CASSLQGGYGYTF.

There are many counts of this clone. Read data end 3 residues before the CDR3 end; the end is taken from the germline J gene. V is TRBV7-2 and J is TRBJ2-3; 8 bases are shared with TRBD2. The CDR3 contains 15 residues. V gave up 3 bases and J gave up 5 bases; unmatched junction bases: 7. Germline CDR1 reads SGHTA; CDR2 reads FQGNSA. The CDR3 DNA, read in part, is TGTGCCAGCAGCTTCTCGGGGGGGACTGGAGATACG. This encodes CASSFSGGTGDT. The complete CDR3 reads CASSFSGGTGDTQYF.